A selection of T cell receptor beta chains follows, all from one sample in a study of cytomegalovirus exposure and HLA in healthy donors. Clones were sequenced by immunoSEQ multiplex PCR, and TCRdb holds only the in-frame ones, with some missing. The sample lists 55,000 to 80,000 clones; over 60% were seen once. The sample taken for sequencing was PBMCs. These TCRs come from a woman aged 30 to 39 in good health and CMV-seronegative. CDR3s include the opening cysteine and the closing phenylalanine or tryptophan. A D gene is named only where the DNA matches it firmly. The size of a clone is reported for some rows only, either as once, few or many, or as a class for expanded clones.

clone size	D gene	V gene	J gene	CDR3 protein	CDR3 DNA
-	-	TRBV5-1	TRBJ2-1	CASSLVSGQAYNEQFF	TGCGCCAGCAGCTTGGTTTCAGGGCAGGCATACAATGAGCAGTTCTTC
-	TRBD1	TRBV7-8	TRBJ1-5	CASSLVHGQGANQPQHF	TGTGCCAGCAGCTTAGTCCATGGGCAGGGGGCGAATCAGCCCCAGCATTTT
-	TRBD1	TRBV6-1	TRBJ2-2	CASIGTGVPGELFF	TGTGCCAGTATTGGGACAGGGGTCCCCGGGGAGCTGTTTTTT
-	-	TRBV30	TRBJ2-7	CAWTSDSCEQYF	TGTGCCTGGACTAGTGATTCTTGCGAGCAGTACTTC
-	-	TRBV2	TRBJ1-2	CASRVDYGYTF	TGTGCCAGCAGGGTAGATTATGGCTACACCTTC
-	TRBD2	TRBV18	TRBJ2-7	CASLAGDSDEQYF	TGTGCCAGCCTAGCGGGAGACAGCGACGAGCAGTACTTC
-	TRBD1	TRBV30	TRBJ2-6	CAWQQGKRGANVLTF	TGTGCCTGGCAACAGGGGAAGCGGGGGGCCAACGTCCTGACTTTC
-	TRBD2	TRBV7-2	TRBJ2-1	CASSSGTSGRNEQFF	TGTGCCAGCAGCTCCGGGACTAGCGGGAGGAATGAGCAGTTCTTC
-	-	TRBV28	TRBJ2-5	CASSLGAGSSPEQYF	TGTGCCAGCAGTTTAGGGGCAGGGTCCTCTCCGGAGCAGTACTTC
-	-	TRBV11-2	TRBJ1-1	CASSPFVNTEAFF	TGTGCCAGCAGCCCCTTTGTGAACACTGAAGCTTTCTTT
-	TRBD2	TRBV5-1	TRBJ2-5	CASSPQTSGIETQYF	TGCGCCAGCAGCCCCCAGACTAGCGGGATCGAGACCCAGTACTTC
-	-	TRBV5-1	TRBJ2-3	CASSLWGRVPTDTQYF	TGCGCCAGCAGCCTCTGGGGGCGTGTGCCCACAGATACGCAGTATTTT
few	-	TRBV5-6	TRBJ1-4	CASSFFQGNEKLFF	TGTGCCAGCAGCTTTTTCCAGGGAAATGAAAAACTGTTTTTT
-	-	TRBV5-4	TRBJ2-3	CASSQGSGVADTQYF	TGTGCCAGCAGCCAAGGGTCGGGAGTAGCAGATACGCAGTATTTT
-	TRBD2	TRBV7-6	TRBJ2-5	CASSFERESKETQYF	TGTGCCAGCAGCTTTGAGCGGGAGAGCAAGGAGACCCAGTACTTC
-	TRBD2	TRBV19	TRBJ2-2	CASKPYASGSFTGELFF	TGTGCCAGTAAACCCTATGCTAGCGGGAGTTTTACCGGGGAGCTGTTTTTT
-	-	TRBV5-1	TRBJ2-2	CASSTKAESTGELFF	TGCGCCAGCAGCACAAAAGCGGAGAGCACCGGGGAGCTGTTTTTT
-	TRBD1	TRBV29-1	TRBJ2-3	CSVVGDRGTDTQYF	TGCAGCGTAGTAGGGGACAGGGGCACAGATACGCAGTATTTT
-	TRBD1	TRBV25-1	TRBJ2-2	CASSIMDRDAGELFF	TGTGCCAGCAGCATTATGGACAGGGACGCCGGGGAGCTGTTTTTT
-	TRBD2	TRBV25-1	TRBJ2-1	CASSEPLGSGSYEQFF	TGTGCCAGCAGTGAACCCCTCGGTAGCGGGAGTTATGAGCAGTTCTTC
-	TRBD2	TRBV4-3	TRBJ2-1	CASSQELAGYNEQFF	TGCGCCAGCAGCCAAGAACTAGCGGGGTACAATGAGCAGTTCTTC
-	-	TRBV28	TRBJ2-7	CASSLTDGSEQYF	TGTGCCAGCAGTTTAACGGACGGGAGCGAGCAGTACTTC
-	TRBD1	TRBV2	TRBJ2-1	CASSQDRGKYNEQFF	TGTGCCAGCAGCCAGGACAGGGGAAAATACAATGAGCAGTTCTTC
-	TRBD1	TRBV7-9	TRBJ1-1	CASSLILDRGLKGTEAFF	TGTGCCAGCAGCTTAATCCTCGACAGGGGGCTTAAGGGCACTGAAGCTTTCTTT
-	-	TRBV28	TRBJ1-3	CASRSNLITIYF	TGTGCCAGCAGGTCTAATTTAATAACCATATATTTT
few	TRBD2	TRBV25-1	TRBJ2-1	CASSDRRGSSYNEQFF	TGTGCCAGCAGTGATCGTCGCGGGAGCTCCTACAATGAGCAGTTCTTC
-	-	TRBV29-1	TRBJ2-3	CSVGGRGADTQYF	TGCAGCGTTGGTGGCAGGGGGGCGGATACGCAGTATTTT
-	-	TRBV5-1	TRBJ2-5	CASNLDAGETQYF	TGCGCCAGCAACCTTGACGCAGGGGAGACCCAGTACTTC
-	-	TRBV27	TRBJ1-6	CASSIGANSPLHF	TGTGCCAGCAGTATTGGAGCGAATTCACCCCTCCACTTT
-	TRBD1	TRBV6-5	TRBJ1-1	CASSSPGGLTEAFF	TGTGCCAGCAGTTCGCCAGGGGGCCTTACTGAAGCTTTCTTT
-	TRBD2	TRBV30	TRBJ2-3	CAWARTSGRSLTQYF	TGTGCCTGGGCCCGGACTAGCGGGAGGTCTCTTACGCAGTATTTT
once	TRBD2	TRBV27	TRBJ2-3	CASSSWTSGRVNTQYF	TGTGCCAGCAGTTCATGGACTAGCGGGAGGGTAAATACGCAGTATTTT
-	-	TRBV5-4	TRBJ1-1	CASSLFTGAVTEAFF	TGTGCCAGCAGCTTGTTCACAGGTGCCGTGACTGAAGCTTTCTTT
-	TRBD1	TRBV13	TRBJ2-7	CASSPGTGRYEQYF	TGTGCCAGCAGCCCCGGGACAGGACGCTACGAGCAGTACTTC
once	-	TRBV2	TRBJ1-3	CASSEWKGGNTIYF	TGTGCCAGCAGTGAATGGAAGGGGGGAAACACCATATATTTT
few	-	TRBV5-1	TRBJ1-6	CASSSGLRDRGNPYNSPLHF	TGCGCCAGCAGCTCAGGCCTACGGGACCGGGGGAACCCTTATAATTCACCCCTCCACTTT
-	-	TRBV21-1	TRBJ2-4	CASSKSGRIGIQYF	TGTGCCAGCAGCAAAAGCGGACGCATAGGGATTCAGTACTTC
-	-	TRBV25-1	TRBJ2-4	CASSESGDLAKNIQYF	TGTGCCAGCAGTGAGTCAGGGGATCTAGCCAAAAACATTCAGTACTTC
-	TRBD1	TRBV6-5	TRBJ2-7	CASSYLGQAPLYEQYF	TGTGCCAGCAGTTACCTGGGACAGGCCCCCCTCTACGAGCAGTACTTC
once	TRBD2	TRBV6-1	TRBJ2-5	CASSVTSGWGETQYF	TGTGCCAGCAGTGTTACTAGCGGGTGGGGTGAGACCCAGTACTTC